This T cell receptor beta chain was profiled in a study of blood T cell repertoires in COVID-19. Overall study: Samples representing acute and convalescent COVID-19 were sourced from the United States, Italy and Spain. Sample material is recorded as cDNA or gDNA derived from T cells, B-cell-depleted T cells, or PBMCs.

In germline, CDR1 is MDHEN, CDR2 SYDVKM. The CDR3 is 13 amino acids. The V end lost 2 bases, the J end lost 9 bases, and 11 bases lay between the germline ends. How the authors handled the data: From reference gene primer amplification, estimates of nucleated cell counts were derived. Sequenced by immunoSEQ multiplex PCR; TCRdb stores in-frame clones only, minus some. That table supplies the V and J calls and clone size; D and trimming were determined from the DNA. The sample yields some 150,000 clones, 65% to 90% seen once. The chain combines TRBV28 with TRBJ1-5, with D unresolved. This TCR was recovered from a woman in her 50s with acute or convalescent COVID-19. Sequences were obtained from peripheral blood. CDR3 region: CASSLVTARPQHF. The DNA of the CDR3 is TGTGCCAGCAGTTTAGTAACAGCCAGGCCCCAGCATTTT. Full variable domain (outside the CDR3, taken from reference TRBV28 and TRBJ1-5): DVKVTQSSRYLVKRTGEKVFLECVQDMDHENMFWYRQDPGLGLRLIYFSYDVKMKEKGDIPEGYSVSREKKERFSLILESASTNQTSMYLCASSLVTARPQHFGDGTRLSIL.